This entry concerns a single T cell receptor beta chain. This entry is derived from a study of CD8 T cells in ankylosing spondylitis. The V end lost 5 bases, the J end lost 4 bases, and 8 bases lay between the germline ends. The CDR3 length is 13 residues. TCRdb re-derived calls from the 5' RACE reads in MiXCR, one entry per CDR3 protein. The sample yields roughly 230,000 distinct CDR3 sequences, over 15% seen once. This receptor was obtained from a male donor with ankylosing spondylitis or in good health (not recorded which). The chain carries TRBV12-3 or TRBV12-4 and TRBJ2-2; tentatively, D is TRBD2 (5 bases). The sequenced sample was blood, either unsorted or a sorted T cell fraction (not recorded which). The CDR3 protein is CASSTEGTGELFF. In DNA form, the CDR3 reads TGTGCCAGCAGTACCGAGGGCACCGGGGAGCTGTTTTTT.